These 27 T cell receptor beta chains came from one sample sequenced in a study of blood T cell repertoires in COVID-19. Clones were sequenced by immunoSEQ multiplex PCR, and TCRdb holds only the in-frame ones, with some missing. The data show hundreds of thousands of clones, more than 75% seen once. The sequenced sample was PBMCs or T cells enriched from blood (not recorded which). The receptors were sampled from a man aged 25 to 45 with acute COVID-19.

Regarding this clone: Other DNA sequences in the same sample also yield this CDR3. CDR3 loop: CASSPGTGPYEQYF. CDR3 in DNA: TGCGCCAGCAGTCCAGGGACAGGGCCCTACGAGCAGTACTTC. The chain combines TRBV5-1 with TRBJ2-7, with 9 positions matching TRBD1. The CDR3 has 14 residues. Germline loops: CDR1 SGHRS, CDR2 YFSETQ. The ends lost 5 bases at V and 2 bases at J; junction bases unmatched: 5.

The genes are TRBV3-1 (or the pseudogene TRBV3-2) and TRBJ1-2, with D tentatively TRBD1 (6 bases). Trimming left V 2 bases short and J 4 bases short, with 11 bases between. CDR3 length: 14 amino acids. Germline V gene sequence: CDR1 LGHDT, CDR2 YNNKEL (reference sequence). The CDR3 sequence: CASSQFRGVYGYTF. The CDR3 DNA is TGTGCCAGCAGCCAATTCAGGGGCGTCTATGGCTACACCTTC.

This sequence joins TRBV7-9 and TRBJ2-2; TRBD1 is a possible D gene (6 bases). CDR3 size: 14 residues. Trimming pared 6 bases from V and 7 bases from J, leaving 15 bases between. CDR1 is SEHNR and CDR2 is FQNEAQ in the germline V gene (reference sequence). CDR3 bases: TGTGCCAGCAGTAAAGTTGGGGGCGGCGGGGAGCTGTTTTTT. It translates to CASSKVGGGGELFF.

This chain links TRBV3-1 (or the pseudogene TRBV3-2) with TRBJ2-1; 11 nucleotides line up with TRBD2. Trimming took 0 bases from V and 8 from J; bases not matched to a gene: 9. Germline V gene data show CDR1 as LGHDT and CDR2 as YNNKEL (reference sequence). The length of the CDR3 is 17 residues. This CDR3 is CASSQDLAGGWRDEQFF. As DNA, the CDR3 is TGTGCCAGCAGCCAAGATCTAGCGGGGGGCTGGCGGGATGAGCAGTTCTTC.

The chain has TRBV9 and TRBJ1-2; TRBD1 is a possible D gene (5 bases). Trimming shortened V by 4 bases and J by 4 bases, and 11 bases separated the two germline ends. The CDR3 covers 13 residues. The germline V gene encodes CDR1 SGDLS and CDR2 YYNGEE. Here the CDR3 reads CASSPPGPYGYTF. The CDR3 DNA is TGTGCCAGCAGCCCCCCAGGGCCCTATGGCTACACCTTC.

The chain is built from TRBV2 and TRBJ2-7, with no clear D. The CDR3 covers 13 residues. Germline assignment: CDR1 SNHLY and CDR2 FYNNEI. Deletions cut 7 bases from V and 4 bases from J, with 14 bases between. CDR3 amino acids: CASMATLLYEQYF. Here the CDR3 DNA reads TGTGCCAGCATGGCCACCCTGTTGTACGAGCAGTACTTC.

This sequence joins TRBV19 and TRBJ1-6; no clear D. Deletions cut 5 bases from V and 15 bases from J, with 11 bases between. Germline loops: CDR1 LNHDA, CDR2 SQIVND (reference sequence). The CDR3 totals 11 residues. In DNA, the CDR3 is TGTGCCAGTAGTCGCGGGGTCGACCTCCACTTT. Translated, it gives CASSRGVDLHF.

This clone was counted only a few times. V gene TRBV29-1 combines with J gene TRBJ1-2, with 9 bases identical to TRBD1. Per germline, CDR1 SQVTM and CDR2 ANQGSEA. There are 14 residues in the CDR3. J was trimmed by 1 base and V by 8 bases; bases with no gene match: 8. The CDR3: CSLWTGEGNYGYTF. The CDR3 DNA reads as TGCAGCCTCTGGACAGGGGAGGGTAACTATGGCTACACCTTC.

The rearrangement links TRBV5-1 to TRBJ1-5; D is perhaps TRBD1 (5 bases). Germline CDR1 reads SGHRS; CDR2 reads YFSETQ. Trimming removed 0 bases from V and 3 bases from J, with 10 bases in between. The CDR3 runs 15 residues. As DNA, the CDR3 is TGCGCCAGCAGCTTGGATCCGGGGGTCAATCAGCCCCAGCATTTT. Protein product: CASSLDPGVNQPQHF.

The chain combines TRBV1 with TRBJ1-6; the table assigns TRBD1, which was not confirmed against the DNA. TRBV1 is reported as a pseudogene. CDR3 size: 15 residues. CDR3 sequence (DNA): TGCACCAGCAGCCAAGATACCAGATATAATTCACCCCTCCACTTT. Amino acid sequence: CTSSQDTRYNSPLHF.

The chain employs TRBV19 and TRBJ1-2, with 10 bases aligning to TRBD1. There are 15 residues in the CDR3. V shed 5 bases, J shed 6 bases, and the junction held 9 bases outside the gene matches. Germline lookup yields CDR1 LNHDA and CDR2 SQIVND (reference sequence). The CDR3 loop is CASSPGDRGVDGYTF. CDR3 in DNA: TGTGCCAGTAGTCCCGGGGACAGGGGTGTCGATGGCTACACCTTC.

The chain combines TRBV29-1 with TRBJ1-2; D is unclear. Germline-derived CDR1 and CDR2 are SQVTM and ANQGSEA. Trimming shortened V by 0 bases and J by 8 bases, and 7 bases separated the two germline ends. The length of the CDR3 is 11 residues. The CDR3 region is CSVEDRRGYTF. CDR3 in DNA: TGCAGCGTTGAAGATCGTCGGGGCTACACCTTC.

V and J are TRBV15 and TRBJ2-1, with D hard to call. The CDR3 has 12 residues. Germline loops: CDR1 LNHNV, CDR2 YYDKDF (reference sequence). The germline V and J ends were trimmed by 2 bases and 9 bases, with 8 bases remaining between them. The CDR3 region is CATSRQSGEQFF. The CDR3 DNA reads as TGTGCCACCAGCAGACAGTCGGGTGAGCAGTTCTTC.

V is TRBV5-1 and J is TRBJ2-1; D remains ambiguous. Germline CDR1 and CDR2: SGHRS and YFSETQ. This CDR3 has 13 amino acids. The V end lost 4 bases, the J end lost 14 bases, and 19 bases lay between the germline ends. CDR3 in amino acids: CASSPRDSISKFF. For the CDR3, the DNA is TGCGCCAGCAGCCCCCGAGACTCAATCTCCAAGTTCTTC.

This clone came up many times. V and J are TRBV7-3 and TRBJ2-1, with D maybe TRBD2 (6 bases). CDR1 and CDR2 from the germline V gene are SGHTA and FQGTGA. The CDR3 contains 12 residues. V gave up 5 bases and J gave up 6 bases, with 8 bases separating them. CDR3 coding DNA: TGTGCCAGCAGCCACGGGGGCAATGAGCAGTTCTTC. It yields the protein CASSHGGNEQFF. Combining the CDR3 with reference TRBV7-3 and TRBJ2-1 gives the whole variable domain GAGVSQTPSNKVTEKGKYVELRCDPISGHTALYWYRQSLGQGPEFLIYFQGTGAADDSGLPNDRFFAVRPEGSVSTLKIQRTERGDSAVYLCASSHGGNEQFFGPGTRLTVL.

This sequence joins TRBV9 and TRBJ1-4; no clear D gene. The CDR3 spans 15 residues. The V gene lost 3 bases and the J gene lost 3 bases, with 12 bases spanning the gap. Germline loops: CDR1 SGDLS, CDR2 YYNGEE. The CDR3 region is CASSGTIAPNEKLFF. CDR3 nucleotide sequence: TGTGCCAGCAGCGGCACAATTGCCCCTAATGAAAAACTGTTTTTT.

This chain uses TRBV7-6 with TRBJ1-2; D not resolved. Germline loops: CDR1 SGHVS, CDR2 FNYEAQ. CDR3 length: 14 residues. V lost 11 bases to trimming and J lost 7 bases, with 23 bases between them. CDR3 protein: CASKMVDYEPGYTF. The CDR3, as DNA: TGTGCCTCGAAGATGGTGGACTACGAACCTGGCTACACCTTC.

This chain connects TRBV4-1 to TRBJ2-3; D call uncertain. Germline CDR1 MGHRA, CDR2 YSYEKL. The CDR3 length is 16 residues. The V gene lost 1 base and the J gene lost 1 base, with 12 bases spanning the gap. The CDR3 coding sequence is TGCGCCAGCAGCCAAGGAATTGTCCAGGGCACAGATACGCAGTATTTT. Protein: CASSQGIVQGTDTQYF.

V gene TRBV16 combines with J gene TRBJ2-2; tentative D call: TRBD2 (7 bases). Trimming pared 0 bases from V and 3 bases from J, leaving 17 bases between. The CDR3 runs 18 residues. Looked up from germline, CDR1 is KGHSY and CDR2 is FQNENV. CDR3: CASSQSTGGPGDTGELFF. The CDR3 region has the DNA TGTGCCAGCAGCCAATCGACGGGGGGCCCGGGGGACACCGGGGAGCTGTTTTTT.

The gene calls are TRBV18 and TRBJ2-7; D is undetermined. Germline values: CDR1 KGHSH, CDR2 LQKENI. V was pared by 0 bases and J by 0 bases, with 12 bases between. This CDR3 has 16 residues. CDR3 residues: CASSPPRLSSSYEQYF. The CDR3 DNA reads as TGTGCCAGCTCACCACCGCGGCTGTCGAGCTCCTACGAGCAGTACTTC.

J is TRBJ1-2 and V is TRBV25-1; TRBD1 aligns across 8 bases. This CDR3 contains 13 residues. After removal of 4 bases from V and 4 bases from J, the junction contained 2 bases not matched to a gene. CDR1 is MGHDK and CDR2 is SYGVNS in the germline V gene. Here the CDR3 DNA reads TGTGCCAGCAGTGTAGACAGGGGCTATGGCTACACCTTC. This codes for CASSVDRGYGYTF.

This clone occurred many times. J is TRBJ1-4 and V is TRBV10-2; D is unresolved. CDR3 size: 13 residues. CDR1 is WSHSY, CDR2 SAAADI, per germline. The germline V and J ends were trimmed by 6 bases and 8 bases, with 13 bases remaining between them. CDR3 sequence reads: CASRREGNEKLFF. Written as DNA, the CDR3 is TGCGCCAGCAGGCGAGAGGGTAACGAAAAACTGTTTTTT.

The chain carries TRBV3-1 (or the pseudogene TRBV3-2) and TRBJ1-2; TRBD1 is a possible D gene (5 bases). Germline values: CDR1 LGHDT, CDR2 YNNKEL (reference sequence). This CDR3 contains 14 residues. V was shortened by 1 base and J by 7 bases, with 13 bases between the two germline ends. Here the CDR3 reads CASSQVSTVGGYTF. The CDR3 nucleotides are TGTGCCAGCAGCCAAGTATCGACAGTGGGTGGCTACACCTTC.

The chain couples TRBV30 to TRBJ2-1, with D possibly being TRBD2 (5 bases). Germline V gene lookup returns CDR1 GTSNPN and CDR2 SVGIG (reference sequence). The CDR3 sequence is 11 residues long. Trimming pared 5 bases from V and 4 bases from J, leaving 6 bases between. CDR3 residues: CAWGRYNEQFF. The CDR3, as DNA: TGTGCCTGGGGGAGATACAATGAGCAGTTCTTC.

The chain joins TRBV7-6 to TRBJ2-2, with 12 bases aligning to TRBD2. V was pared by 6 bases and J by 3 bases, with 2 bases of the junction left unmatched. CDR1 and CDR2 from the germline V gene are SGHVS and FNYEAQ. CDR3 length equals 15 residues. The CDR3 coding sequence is TGTGCCAGCAGAGCTAGCGGGGGGGACACCGGGGAGCTGTTTTTT. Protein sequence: CASRASGGDTGELFF.

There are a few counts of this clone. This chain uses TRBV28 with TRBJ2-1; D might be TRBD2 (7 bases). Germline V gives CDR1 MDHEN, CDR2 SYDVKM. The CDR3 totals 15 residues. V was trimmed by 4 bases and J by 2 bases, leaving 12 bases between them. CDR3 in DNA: TGTGCCAGCAGTTCTGAGGGGGGGGCCTACAATGAGCAGTTCTTC. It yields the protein CASSSEGGAYNEQFF.

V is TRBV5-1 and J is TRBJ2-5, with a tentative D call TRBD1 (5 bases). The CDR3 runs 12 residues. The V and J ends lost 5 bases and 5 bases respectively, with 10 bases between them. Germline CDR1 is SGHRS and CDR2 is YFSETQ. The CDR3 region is CASSAGWETQYF. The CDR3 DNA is TGCGCCAGCAGTGCAGGGTGGGAGACCCAGTACTTC.